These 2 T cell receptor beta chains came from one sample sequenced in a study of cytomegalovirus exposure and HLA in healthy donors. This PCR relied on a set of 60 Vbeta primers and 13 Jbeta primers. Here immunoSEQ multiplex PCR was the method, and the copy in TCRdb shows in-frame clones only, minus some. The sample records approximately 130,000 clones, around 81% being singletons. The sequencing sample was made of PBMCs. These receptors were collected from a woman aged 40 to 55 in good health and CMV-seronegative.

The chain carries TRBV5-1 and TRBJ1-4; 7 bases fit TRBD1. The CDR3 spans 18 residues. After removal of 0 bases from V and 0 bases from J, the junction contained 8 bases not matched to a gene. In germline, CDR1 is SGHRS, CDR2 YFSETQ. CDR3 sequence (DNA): TGCGCCAGCAGCTTGGTAGGGGGCCTAGTTGCAACTAATGAAAAACTGTTTTTT. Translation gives CASSLVGGLVATNEKLFF.

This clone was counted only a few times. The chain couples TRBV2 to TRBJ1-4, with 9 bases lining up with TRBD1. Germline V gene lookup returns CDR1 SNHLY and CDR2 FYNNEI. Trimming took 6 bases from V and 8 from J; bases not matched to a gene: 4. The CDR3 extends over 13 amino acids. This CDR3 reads CASRGQGSEKLFF. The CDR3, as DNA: TGTGCCAGCAGGGGACAGGGAAGCGAAAAACTGTTTTTT.